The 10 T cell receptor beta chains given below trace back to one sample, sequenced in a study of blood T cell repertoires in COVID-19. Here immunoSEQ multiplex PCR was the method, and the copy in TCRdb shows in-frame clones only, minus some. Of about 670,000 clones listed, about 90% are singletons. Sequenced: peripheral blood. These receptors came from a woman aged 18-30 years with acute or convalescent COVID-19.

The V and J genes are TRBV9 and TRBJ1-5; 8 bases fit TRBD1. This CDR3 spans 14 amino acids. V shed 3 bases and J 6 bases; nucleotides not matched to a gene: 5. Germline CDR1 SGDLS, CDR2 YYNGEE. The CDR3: CASSGGQVAQPQHF. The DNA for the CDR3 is TGTGCCAGCAGCGGGGGACAGGTCGCTCAGCCCCAGCATTTT.

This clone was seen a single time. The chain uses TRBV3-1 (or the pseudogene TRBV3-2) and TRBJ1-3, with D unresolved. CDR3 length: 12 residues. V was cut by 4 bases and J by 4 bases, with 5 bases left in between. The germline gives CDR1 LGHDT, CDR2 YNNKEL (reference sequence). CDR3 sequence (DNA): TGTGCCAGCAGCCCGTCCGGAAACACCATATATTTT. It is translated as CASSPSGNTIYF.

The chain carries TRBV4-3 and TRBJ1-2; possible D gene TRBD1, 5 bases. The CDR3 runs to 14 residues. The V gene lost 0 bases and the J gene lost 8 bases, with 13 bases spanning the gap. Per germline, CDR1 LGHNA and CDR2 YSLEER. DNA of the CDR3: TGCGCCAGCAGCCAAGATCAGGGCCCGAGGGGCTACACCTTC. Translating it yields CASSQDQGPRGYTF.

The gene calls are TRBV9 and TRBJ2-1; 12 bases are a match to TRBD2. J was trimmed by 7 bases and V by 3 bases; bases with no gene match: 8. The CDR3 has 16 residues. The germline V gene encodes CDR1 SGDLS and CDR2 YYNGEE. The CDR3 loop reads CASSANLAGGRNEQFF. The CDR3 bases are TGTGCCAGCAGCGCGAATCTAGCGGGGGGGCGAAATGAGCAGTTCTTC.

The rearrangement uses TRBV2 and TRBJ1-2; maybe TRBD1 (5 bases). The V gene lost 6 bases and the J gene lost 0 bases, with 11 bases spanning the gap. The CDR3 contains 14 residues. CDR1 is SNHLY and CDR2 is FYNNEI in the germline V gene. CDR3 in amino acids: CASRGGKTNYGYTF. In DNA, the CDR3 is TGTGCCAGCAGGGGGGGGAAAACTAACTATGGCTACACCTTC.

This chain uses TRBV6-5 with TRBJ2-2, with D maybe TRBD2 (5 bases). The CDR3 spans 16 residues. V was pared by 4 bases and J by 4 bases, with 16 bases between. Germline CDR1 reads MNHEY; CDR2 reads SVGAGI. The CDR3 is CASSSTPAARTGELFF. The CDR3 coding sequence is TGTGCCAGCAGTTCCACCCCAGCGGCGCGCACCGGGGAGCTGTTTTTT.

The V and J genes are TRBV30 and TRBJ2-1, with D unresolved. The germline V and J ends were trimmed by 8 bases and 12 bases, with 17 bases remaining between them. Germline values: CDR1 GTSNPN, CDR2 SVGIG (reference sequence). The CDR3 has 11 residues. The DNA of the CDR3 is TGTGCCGGGAAAAGAGAAACTGGGCAGTTCTTC. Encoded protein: CAGKRETGQFF.

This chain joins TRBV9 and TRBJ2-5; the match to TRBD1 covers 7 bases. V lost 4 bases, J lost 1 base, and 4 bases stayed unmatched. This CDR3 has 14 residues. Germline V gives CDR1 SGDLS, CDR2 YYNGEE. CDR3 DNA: TGTGCCAGCAGCTCCACAGGGGTCCAAGAGACCCAGTACTTC. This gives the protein CASSSTGVQETQYF.

The DNA of the CDR3 is TGCGCCAGCAGCGGCGGGGGGGAGGAAAAACTGTTTTTT. Protein sequence: CASSGGGEEKLFF. The chain carries TRBV5-1 and TRBJ1-4, with TRBD1 as a possible D gene (5 bases). The CDR3 runs to 13 residues. V lost 4 bases and J 8 bases, leaving 12 bases between the germline ends. Germline CDR1 reads SGHRS; CDR2 reads YFSETQ.

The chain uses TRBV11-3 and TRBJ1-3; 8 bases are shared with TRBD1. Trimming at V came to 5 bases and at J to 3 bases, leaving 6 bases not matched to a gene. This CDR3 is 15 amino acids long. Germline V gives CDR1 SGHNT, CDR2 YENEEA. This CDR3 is CASSRSGGLGNTIYF. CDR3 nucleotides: TGTGCCAGCAGCCGCTCAGGGGGCCTTGGAAACACCATATATTTT.